Below are 17 T cell receptor beta chains sequenced from a single sample in a study of T-cell reconstitution after alpha-beta-depleted transplantation in children. During its preparation, the TCRbeta library received unique molecular identifiers. Via MiXCR, TCRdb re-called the PCR reads, giving one row per CDR3 protein. Among roughly 590,000 distinct CDR3 sequences, approximately 15% were seen once, and the ten largest hold 1.1%. The starting material was PBMCs from the stem cell graft donor, obtained from the stem cell graft. These receptors were taken from a human donor who donated a stem cell graft to a child with acute myeloid leukemia.

This clonotype was picked up many times. The chain links TRBV20-1 to TRBJ2-7; the D is unclear. The V and J ends lost 3 bases and 3 bases respectively, with 12 bases between them. CDR3 length: 13 amino acids. Germline V gives CDR1 DFQATT, CDR2 SNEGSKA (reference sequence). The CDR3 DNA is TGCAGTGCTAGTAACGACGAAGGCTACGAGCAGTACGTC. Protein sequence: CSASNDEGYEQYV.

Comment on this clonotype: A much larger clone is a single base away; this may be a read error. This chain links TRBV15 with TRBJ2-7; no clear D gene. The ends were cut back, 0 bases at V and 4 bases at J, with 7 bases in the middle. The germline V gene has CDR1 LNHNV and CDR2 YYDKDF (reference sequence). The CDR3 extends over 13 amino acids. CDR3 coding DNA: TGTGCCACCAGCAGAGATTCCGGGTACGAGCAGTACGTC. Its translation: CATSRDSGYEQYV.

This clonotype has only a few counts. The chain couples TRBV20-1 to TRBJ1-1; TRBD1 is a possible D gene (5 bases). Germline CDR1 and CDR2: DFQATT and SNEGSKA (reference sequence). There are 15 residues in the CDR3. V lost 5 bases, J lost 2 bases, and 18 bases lay in between. The CDR3 loop reads CSAEVGTGGNTEAFF. DNA for the CDR3: TGCAGTGCTGAAGTCGGAACGGGGGGAAACACTGAAGCTTTCTTT.

This clonotype has a count of ten or more. The chain joins TRBV7-2 to TRBJ2-7; D is perhaps TRBD2 (6 bases). CDR3 length: 13 amino acids. The V gene lost 2 bases and the J gene lost 11 bases, with 16 bases spanning the gap. Germline V CDR1 and CDR2: SGHTA, FQGNSA. This CDR3 reads CASSLWGWEVEYF. As DNA, the CDR3 is TGTGCCAGCAGCTTATGGGGCTGGGAGGTTGAGTACTTC.

This clonotype has ten or more counts. This chain links TRBV20-1 with TRBJ2-2; weak D call: TRBD1 (6 bases). Germline loops: CDR1 DFQATT, CDR2 SNEGSKA (reference sequence). The ends were cut back, 0 bases at V and 3 bases at J, with 11 bases in the middle. The CDR3 is made up of 15 amino acids. The CDR3 DNA follows: TGCAGTGCTAGAGATTTTTCAGGGGACACCGGGGAGCTGTTTTTT. Protein: CSARDFSGDTGELFF.

This clonotype was observed a handful of times. This rearrangement joins TRBV7-2 to TRBJ1-1; D remains unclear. Trimming left V 1 base short and J 13 bases short, with 16 bases between. This CDR3 is 13 amino acids long. Germline CDR1 and CDR2: SGHTA and FQGNSA. CDR3 sequence: CASSLVGGDQGFF. Written as DNA, the CDR3 is TGTGCCAGCAGCTTAGTGGGCGGGGATCAAGGTTTCTTT.

This clonotype has a count of ten or more. The gene calls are TRBV7-2 and TRBJ2-3; 7 bases map to TRBD2. This CDR3 has 14 residues. Germline V gene lookup returns CDR1 SGHTA and CDR2 FQGNSA. The ends lost 10 bases at V and 6 bases at J; junction bases unmatched: 13. The CDR3 loop reads CAIDRDSGRDTQYF. CDR3 nucleotide sequence: TGTGCCATCGACCGGGACTCCGGGAGGGATACGCAGTATTTT. The variable domain in full, completed from reference TRBV7-2 and TRBJ2-3, reads GAGVSQSPSNKVTEKGKDVELRCDPISGHTALYWYRQSLGQGLEFLIYFQGNSAPDKSGLPSDRFSAERTGGSVSTLTIQRTQQEDSAVYLCAIDRDSGRDTQYFGPGTRLTVL.

This clonotype has only a few counts. The chain carries TRBV7-2 and TRBJ2-3; 8 bases agree with TRBD2. The CDR3 has 16 amino acids. V lost 6 bases and J lost 0; bases outside the gene matches: 8. Germline CDR1 SGHTA, CDR2 FQGNSA. The DNA of the CDR3 is TGTGCCAGCAGACAGAACGGGGGGGCGAGCACAGATACGCAGTATTTT. Encoded protein: CASRQNGGASTDTQYF.

This clonotype came up many times. J is TRBJ2-7 and V is TRBV29-1; 8 nucleotides line up with TRBD1. The CDR3 is made up of 13 amino acids. Germline trimming cut 4 bases from V and 0 bases from J; bases unmatched to any gene: 2. The germline gives CDR1 SQVTM, CDR2 ANQGSEA. CDR3 DNA: TGCAGCGTTGCGGGACAGGCCTCCTACGAGCAGTACTTC. Translating it yields CSVAGQASYEQYF.

The sample holds a few counts of this clonotype. The V call is TRBV7-9, the J call TRBJ2-7, with 7 bases identical to TRBD1. V dropped 4 bases and J dropped 5; count of bases not matched to a gene: 14. Germline loops: CDR1 SEHNR, CDR2 FQNEAQ (reference sequence). The CDR3 has 16 amino acids. CDR3 in amino acids: CASSSPRGGGRHEQYV. CDR3 nucleotide sequence: TGTGCCAGCAGCTCCCCCCGAGGGGGCGGACGTCACGAGCAGTACGTC.

This clonotype was observed at least ten times. The CDR3, as DNA: TGCAGCGGATTTACGGGGGGGGAAGACTATGGCTACACCTTC. Residues: CSGFTGGEDYGYTF. This chain joins TRBV29-1 and TRBJ1-2; tentatively, D is TRBD1 (5 bases). The V gene's germline CDR1 is SQVTM and CDR2 ANQGSEA. CDR3 size: 14 residues. V lost 7 bases and J 3 bases, leaving 18 bases between the germline ends.

This clonotype came up many times. The chain uses TRBV27 and TRBJ1-1; weak D call: TRBD1 (5 bases). Germline V gene lookup returns CDR1 MNHEY and CDR2 SMNVEV (reference sequence). The CDR3 extends over 14 amino acids. Trimming left V 5 bases short and J 2 bases short, with 12 bases between. The CDR3 bases are TGTGCCAGCAGTCCCTCAGACAGAAACACTGAAGCTTTCTTT. It yields the protein CASSPSDRNTEAFF.

This clonotype came up a few times. V is TRBV4-2 and J is TRBJ2-3; 12 nucleotides align to TRBD1. Germline V CDR1 and CDR2: LGHNA, YNFKEQ. The trim removed 3 bases at V and 4 bases at J, leaving 11 bases unmatched. The CDR3 length is 18 residues. The CDR3 is CASSHLPGQGARADTQYF. The CDR3 nucleotides are TGTGCCAGCAGCCACCTGCCGGGACAGGGGGCGAGGGCAGATACGCAGTATTTT.

A few counts support this clonotype. This sequence joins TRBV4-2 and TRBJ1-4; unclear D gene. The CDR3 covers 17 residues. Trimming pared 2 bases from V and 3 bases from J, leaving 16 bases between. In germline, CDR1 is LGHNA, CDR2 YNFKEQ. The CDR3 spells CASSQRAVAEANEKLFF. The CDR3 DNA is TGTGCCAGCAGCCAAAGGGCGGTCGCTGAGGCTAATGAAAAACTGTTTTTT.

This clonotype was picked up many times. This chain joins TRBV20-1 and TRBJ2-2; D tentatively fits TRBD1 or TRBD2 (5 bases each). The CDR3 is 16 amino acids. CDR1 DFQATT and CDR2 SNEGSKA come from the germline V gene (reference sequence). The ends were cut back, 1 base at V and 1 base at J, with 13 bases in the middle. CDR3 DNA sequence: TGCAGTGCTAGAGTTTCCGGGACGGTGAACACCGGGGAGCTGTTTTTT. Amino acid sequence: CSARVSGTVNTGELFF.

This chain joins TRBV20-1 and TRBJ1-3; D unclear. This CDR3 is built from 13 residues. Trimming pared 4 bases from V and 4 bases from J, leaving 11 bases between. Germline assignment: CDR1 DFQATT and CDR2 SNEGSKA (reference sequence). The CDR3 sequence: CSAKSRLGNTIYF. The CDR3 coding sequence is TGCAGTGCTAAAAGCCGACTGGGAAACACCATATATTTT.

This clonotype was seen many times. The chain recombines TRBV20-1 with TRBJ2-1; a possible D gene is TRBD1 (5 bases). CDR1 is DFQATT, CDR2 SNEGSKA, per germline (reference sequence). This CDR3 region has 14 residues. V was cut by 8 bases and J by 0 bases, with 14 bases left in between. The CDR3 sequence: CSLEGANSYNEQFF. DNA for the CDR3: TGCAGTTTGGAAGGGGCTAACTCCTACAATGAGCAGTTCTTC.